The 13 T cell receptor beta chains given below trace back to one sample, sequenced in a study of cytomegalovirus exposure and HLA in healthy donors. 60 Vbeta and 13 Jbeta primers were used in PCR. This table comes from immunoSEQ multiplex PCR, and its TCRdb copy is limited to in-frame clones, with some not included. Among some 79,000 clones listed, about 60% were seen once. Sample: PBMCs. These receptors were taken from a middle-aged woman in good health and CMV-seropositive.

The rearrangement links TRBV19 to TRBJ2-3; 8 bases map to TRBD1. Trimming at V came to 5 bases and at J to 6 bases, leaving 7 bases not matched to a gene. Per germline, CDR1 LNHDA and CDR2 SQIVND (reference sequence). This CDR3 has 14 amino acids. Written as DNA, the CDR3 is TGTGCCAGTAGTGAAAGGACAGGGAGGGATACGCAGTATTTT. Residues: CASSERTGRDTQYF.

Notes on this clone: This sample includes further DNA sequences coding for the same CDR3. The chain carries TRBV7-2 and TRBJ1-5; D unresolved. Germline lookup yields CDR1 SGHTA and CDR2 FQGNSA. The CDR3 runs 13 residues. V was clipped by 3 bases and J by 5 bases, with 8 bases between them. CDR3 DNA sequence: TGTGCCAGCAGCTTGTGGAGGGATCAGCCCCAGCATTTT. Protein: CASSLWRDQPQHF.

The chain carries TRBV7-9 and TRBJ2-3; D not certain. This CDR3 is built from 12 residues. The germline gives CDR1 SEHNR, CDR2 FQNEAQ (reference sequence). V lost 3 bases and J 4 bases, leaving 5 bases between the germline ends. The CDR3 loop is CASSFNSDTQYF. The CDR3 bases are TGTGCCAGCAGCTTCAACTCAGATACGCAGTATTTT.

The CDR3 loop reads CASSHASGGYTF. In nucleotides, the CDR3 is TGCGCCAGCAGCCATGCGTCAGGAGGCTACACCTTC. The gene calls are TRBV4-1 and TRBJ1-2, with unresolved D. V gave up 3 bases and J gave up 8 bases, with 10 bases separating them. The CDR3 contains 12 residues. Germline CDR1 reads MGHRA; CDR2 reads YSYEKL.

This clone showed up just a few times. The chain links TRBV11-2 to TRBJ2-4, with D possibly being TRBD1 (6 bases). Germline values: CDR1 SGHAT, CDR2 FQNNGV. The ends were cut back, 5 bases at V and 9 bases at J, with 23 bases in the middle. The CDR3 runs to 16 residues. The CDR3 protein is CASSTIRDTRVSIQYF. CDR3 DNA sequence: TGTGCCAGCAGCACAATCCGGGACACACGCGTGAGCATTCAGTACTTC.

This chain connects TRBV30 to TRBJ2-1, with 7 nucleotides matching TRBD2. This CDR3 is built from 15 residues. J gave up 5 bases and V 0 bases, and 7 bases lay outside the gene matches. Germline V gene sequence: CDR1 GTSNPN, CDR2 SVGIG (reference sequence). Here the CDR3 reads CAWSVCGSGDNEQFF. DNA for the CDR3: TGTGCCTGGAGTGTTTGCGGGAGTGGGGACAATGAGCAGTTCTTC.

The CDR3 DNA follows: TGTGCCAGCAGCGCTAGACTAGCGCGTGAGGTAGATACGCAGTATTTT. Its protein product is CASSARLAREVDTQYF. This chain connects TRBV7-2 to TRBJ2-3; 8 bases are a match to TRBD2. The CDR3 has 16 residues. V gave up 5 bases and J gave up 5 bases; unmatched junction bases: 12. CDR1 is SGHTA, CDR2 FQGNSA, per germline.

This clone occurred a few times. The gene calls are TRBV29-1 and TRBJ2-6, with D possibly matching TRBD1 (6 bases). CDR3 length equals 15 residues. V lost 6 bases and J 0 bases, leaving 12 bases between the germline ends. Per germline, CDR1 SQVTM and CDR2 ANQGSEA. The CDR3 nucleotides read TGCAGCGTACTCACAGGGAGCTCTGGGGCCAACGTCCTGACTTTC. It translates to CSVLTGSSGANVLTF.

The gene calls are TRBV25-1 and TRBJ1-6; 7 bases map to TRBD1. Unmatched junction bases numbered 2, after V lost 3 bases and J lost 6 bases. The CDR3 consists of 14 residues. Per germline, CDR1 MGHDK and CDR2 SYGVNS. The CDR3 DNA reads TGTGCCAGCAGTGAGACAGGGTTTAATTCACCCCTCCACTTT. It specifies CASSETGFNSPLHF.

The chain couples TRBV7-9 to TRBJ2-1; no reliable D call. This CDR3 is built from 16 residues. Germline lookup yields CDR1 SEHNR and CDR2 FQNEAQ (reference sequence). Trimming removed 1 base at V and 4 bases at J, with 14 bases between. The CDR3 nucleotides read TGTGCCAGCAGCTTAGTTCTAGGCTCCTCATACAATGAGCAGTTCTTC. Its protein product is CASSLVLGSSYNEQFF.

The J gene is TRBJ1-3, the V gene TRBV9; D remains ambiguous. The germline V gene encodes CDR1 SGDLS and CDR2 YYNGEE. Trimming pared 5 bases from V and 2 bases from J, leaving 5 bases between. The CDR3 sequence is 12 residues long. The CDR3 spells CASRTPGNTIYF. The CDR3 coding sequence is TGTGCCAGCAGAACTCCTGGAAACACCATATATTTT.

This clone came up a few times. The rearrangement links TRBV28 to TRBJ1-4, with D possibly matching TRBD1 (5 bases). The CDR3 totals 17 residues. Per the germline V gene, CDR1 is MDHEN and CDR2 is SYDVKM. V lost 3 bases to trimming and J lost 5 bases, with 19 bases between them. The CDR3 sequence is CASSFNFFSGYNEKLFF. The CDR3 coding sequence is TGTGCCAGCAGTTTCAATTTCTTCTCAGGGTACAATGAAAAACTGTTTTTT.

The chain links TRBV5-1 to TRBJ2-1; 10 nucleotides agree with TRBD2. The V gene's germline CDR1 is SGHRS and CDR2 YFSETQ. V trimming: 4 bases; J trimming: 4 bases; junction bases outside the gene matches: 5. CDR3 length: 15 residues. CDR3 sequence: CASSPELAGYNEQFF. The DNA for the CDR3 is TGCGCCAGCAGCCCAGAACTAGCGGGATACAATGAGCAGTTCTTC. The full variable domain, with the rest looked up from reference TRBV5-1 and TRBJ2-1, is KAGVTQTPRYLIKTRGQQVTLSCSPISGHRSVSWYQQTPGQGLQFLFEYFSETQRNKGNFPGRFSGRQFSNSRSEMNVSTLELGDSALYLCASSPELAGYNEQFFGPGTRLTVL.